These 27 T cell receptor beta chains came from one sample sequenced in a study of graft-versus-host responses after intestinal transplantation. Generated by immunoSEQ multiplex PCR, the TCRdb table keeps only in-frame clones and is missing some. The sample yields some 96,000 clones, about 90% seen once. The antigens for these receptors are not known. The sequencing used unstimulated CD4+ T cells sorted from spleen or lymph node cells, collected before transplant. The receptors were gathered from a human donor who was the organ donor for an intestinal transplant.

The chain recombines TRBV10-3 with TRBJ2-5; D is perhaps TRBD1 (6 bases). The V end lost 2 bases, the J end lost 5 bases, and 15 bases lay between the germline ends. CDR1 is ENHRY, CDR2 SYGVKD, per germline. The CDR3 runs 15 residues. The CDR3 DNA reads TGTGCCATCAGTGAGAAGGGGACGCAGGGGGAGACCCAGTACTTC. Translated: CAISEKGTQGETQYF.

About this clone: The germline gene is not matched at one end of the junction; a read error may be the cause. The gene calls are TRBV2 and TRBJ2-1, with 10 positions matching TRBD2. This CDR3 contains 15 residues. Per the germline V gene, CDR1 is SNHLY and CDR2 is FYNNEI. The CDR3 spells CASGAGSGGGYRLVF. CDR3 sequence (DNA): TGTGCCAGCGGGGCGGGAAGCGGGGGGGGATACCGACTGGTCTTC.

The rearrangement links TRBV6-1 to TRBJ1-6; D ambiguous. Trimming cost V 6 bases and J 3 bases, with 9 bases left between them. Germline-derived CDR1 and CDR2 are MNHNS and SASEGT. The CDR3 is made up of 14 amino acids. The CDR3, as DNA: TGTGCCAGCAGGAATTCGGGCTATAATTCACCCCTCCACTTT. Translation gives CASRNSGYNSPLHF.

This rearrangement joins TRBV5-1 to TRBJ2-6, with D unclear. This CDR3 has 13 amino acids. The germline CDR1 and CDR2 sequences are SGHRS and YFSETQ. Trimming took 2 bases from V and 4 from J, leaving 4 bases between them. CDR3 residues: CASSFSGANVLTF. As DNA, the CDR3 is TGCGCCAGCAGCTTCTCCGGGGCCAACGTCCTGACTTTC.

The chain links TRBV30 to TRBJ2-6; no clear D gene. Germline V gives CDR1 GTSNPN, CDR2 SVGIG (reference sequence). CDR3 length: 14 residues. Trimming pared 2 bases from V and 1 base from J, leaving 6 bases between. CDR3 bases: TGTGCCTGGAGTCGGTGGTCTGGGGCCAACGTCCTGACTTTC. It translates to CAWSRWSGANVLTF.

This chain connects TRBV2 to TRBJ2-7, with D possibly being TRBD2 (7 bases). Germline lookup yields CDR1 SNHLY and CDR2 FYNNEI. CDR3 size: 15 residues. The V end was cut by 2 bases, the J end by 2 bases, with 13 bases between. The CDR3 loop reads CASSERGAGTYEQYF. The CDR3 coding sequence is TGTGCCAGCAGTGAACGGGGGGCAGGCACCTACGAGCAGTACTTC.

CDR3 region: CASSLWGIRTGSRYEQYF. DNA of the CDR3: TGTGCCAGCAGTTTATGGGGCATAAGGACAGGGTCAAGGTACGAGCAGTACTTC. The rearrangement joins TRBV28 to TRBJ2-7; 8 bases agree with TRBD1. V trimming: 0 bases; J trimming: 4 bases; junction bases outside the gene matches: 14. This CDR3 region has 18 residues. The germline CDR1 and CDR2 sequences are MDHEN and SYDVKM.

The CDR3 DNA reads as TGTGCCAGCAGTCTAGCGGGAGAGACCTACAATGAGCAGTTCTTC. It encodes CASSLAGETYNEQFF. The rearrangement uses TRBV2 and TRBJ2-1; 10 nucleotides line up with TRBD2. In germline, CDR1 is SNHLY, CDR2 FYNNEI. The junction had 3 bases not matched to a gene; V was cut back by 5 bases and J by 2 bases. The length of the CDR3 is 15 residues.

The V gene is TRBV5-1, the J gene TRBJ2-2; 10 bases map to TRBD1. This CDR3 is 13 amino acids long. Unmatched junction bases numbered 0, after V lost 7 bases and J lost 3 bases. Germline-derived CDR1 and CDR2 are SGHRS and YFSETQ. CDR3 DNA sequence: TGCGCCAGCGGGACAGGGGACACCGGGGAGCTGTTTTTT. It codes for CASGTGDTGELFF.

The CDR3 region has the DNA TGTGCCAGCAGCCCACAATTGCGGGGGGACAGACCCTACGAGCAGTACTTC. As protein: CASSPQLRGDRPYEQYF. The genes are TRBV5-6 and TRBJ2-7; possible D gene TRBD2, 8 bases. Looked up from germline, CDR1 is SGHDT and CDR2 is YYEEEE. V dropped 4 bases and J dropped 2 bases, with 22 bases sitting between them. The CDR3 length is 17 residues.

This chain joins TRBV7-9 and TRBJ1-4, with 7 positions matching TRBD1. V was pared by 1 base and J by 5 bases, with 4 bases of the junction left unmatched. Per germline, CDR1 SEHNR and CDR2 FQNEAQ (reference sequence). The CDR3 runs to 15 residues. CDR3 bases: TGTGCCAGCAGCTTAGACAGGGGCCAAAATGAAAAACTGTTTTTT. This gives the protein CASSLDRGQNEKLFF.

This chain connects TRBV27 to TRBJ1-1; no clear D gene. The germline CDR1 and CDR2 sequences are MNHEY and SMNVEV (reference sequence). The CDR3 runs to 14 residues. Trimming cost V 2 bases and J 0 bases, with 7 bases left between them. This chain's CDR3 is CASSLRRLNTEAFF. The CDR3 DNA is TGTGCCAGCAGTTTAAGACGGTTGAACACTGAAGCTTTCTTT.

The chain couples TRBV7-8 to TRBJ1-1, with 9 positions matching TRBD1. Germline V gene sequence: CDR1 SGHVS, CDR2 FQNEAQ. V lost 4 bases to trimming and J lost 0 bases; unmatched junction nucleotides: 9. This CDR3 region has 17 residues. CDR3 in amino acids: CASSSYPRDRVNTEAFF. The CDR3 bases are TGTGCCAGCAGCTCTTACCCAAGGGACAGGGTGAACACTGAAGCTTTCTTT.

By frequency in the sample, this clone is medium-sized. The genes are TRBV19 and TRBJ2-7; possible D gene TRBD1, 5 bases. Trimming pared 1 base from V and 4 bases from J, leaving 11 bases between. CDR3 length: 14 residues. Germline loops: CDR1 LNHDA, CDR2 SQIVND (reference sequence). CDR3 protein: CASSIAQGWYEQYF. The CDR3 DNA is TGTGCCAGTAGTATAGCGCAGGGATGGTACGAGCAGTACTTC.

The V gene is TRBV5-1, the J gene TRBJ1-4; D perhaps matches TRBD1 (5 bases). CDR1 and CDR2 (germline): SGHRS, YFSETQ. The CDR3 consists of 15 residues. Trimming stripped 4 bases from V and 8 bases from J, with 18 bases between. The CDR3, as DNA: TGCGCCAGCAGCCCACGGACGGGGGGGGTCGAAAAACTGTTTTTT. Translated: CASSPRTGGVEKLFF.

This clone was picked up a small number of times. This chain links TRBV7-2 with TRBJ1-6; no clear D gene. The CDR3 totals 14 residues. The V end lost 3 bases, the J end lost 13 bases, and 16 bases lay between the germline ends. The germline gives CDR1 SGHTA, CDR2 FQGNSA. The CDR3 here is CASSLSHTISPLHF. As DNA, the CDR3 is TGTGCCAGCAGCTTGAGTCATACCATATCGCCCCTCCACTTT.

The rearrangement links TRBV6-1 to TRBJ1-5; D unclear. Looked up from germline, CDR1 is MNHNS and CDR2 is SASEGT. The CDR3 is 15 amino acids. V gave up 2 bases and J gave up 1 base, with 9 bases separating them. Here the CDR3 reads CASSEYLRSNQPQHF. For the CDR3, the DNA is TGTGCCAGCAGTGAATACCTGAGGAGCAATCAGCCCCAGCATTTT.

A word on this clone: The identical CDR3 is also encoded by other nucleotide sequences in the sample. This chain links TRBV20-1 with TRBJ2-3; no reliable D call. V was shortened by 3 bases and J by 3 bases, with 1 base between the two germline ends. Germline V lookup: CDR1 DFQATT, CDR2 SNEGSKA (reference sequence). This CDR3 contains 10 residues. CDR3 nucleotides: TGCAGTGCTAGGACAGATACGCAGTATTTT. It translates to CSARTDTQYF.

V is TRBV5-1 and J is TRBJ1-2; D unresolved. Germline V CDR1 and CDR2: SGHRS, YFSETQ. The CDR3 sequence is 15 residues long. V was cut by 4 bases and J by 5 bases, with 18 bases left in between. The CDR3: CASSVEAAQGYGYTF. CDR3 coding DNA: TGCGCCAGCAGCGTTGAGGCGGCCCAAGGGTATGGCTACACCTTC.

By sample share, this clone is medium-sized. The chain is built from TRBV2 and TRBJ2-1; tentatively, D is TRBD1 (6 bases). The length of the CDR3 is 12 residues. V lost 6 bases to trimming and J lost 8 bases, with 11 bases between them. Germline assignment: CDR1 SNHLY and CDR2 FYNNEI. DNA for the CDR3: TGTGCCAGCAGCACAGGGTACCATGAGCAGTTCTTC. It is translated as CASSTGYHEQFF.

V usage is TRBV6-6 and J usage is TRBJ1-1, with 8 bases aligning to TRBD1. The CDR3 has 16 amino acids. J lost 1 base, V lost 6 bases, and 10 bases had no gene match. From germline, CDR1 is MNHNY and CDR2 SVGAGI (reference sequence). The CDR3 here is CASRAGPGTGNTEAFF. CDR3 DNA sequence: TGTGCCAGCAGAGCCGGACCCGGGACAGGGAACACTGAAGCTTTCTTT.

The chain employs TRBV6-1 and TRBJ1-6, with unresolved D. This CDR3 has 14 amino acids. V lost 8 bases to trimming and J lost 7 bases, with 15 bases between them. The germline V gene encodes CDR1 MNHNS and CDR2 SASEGT. In DNA, the CDR3 is TGTGCCAGCGTCGCCCAGGTTTTCAATTCACCCCTCCACTTT. It codes for CASVAQVFNSPLHF.

This clone occurred a few times. The gene calls are TRBV19 and TRBJ1-4, with 7 bases identical to TRBD1. Losses at the gene ends were 4 bases for V and 6 bases for J; bases not matched to a gene: 8. The CDR3 runs 15 residues. The germline V gene encodes CDR1 LNHDA and CDR2 SQIVND (reference sequence). CDR3 protein: CASSRTGPGDEKLFF. The CDR3, as DNA: TGTGCCAGTAGTAGGACAGGTCCCGGGGATGAAAAACTGTTTTTT.

This clone has just one count. The genes are TRBV2 and TRBJ2-3; D may be TRBD2 (6 bases). Trimming cost V 6 bases and J 5 bases, with 18 bases left between them. Germline V CDR1 and CDR2: SNHLY, FYNNEI. CDR3 length: 15 residues. The CDR3 sequence: CASRDRERGQDTQYF. For the CDR3, the DNA is TGTGCCAGCAGAGACCGGGAGAGAGGGCAAGATACGCAGTATTTT.

This sequence joins TRBV5-1 and TRBJ2-2; D remains unclear. CDR3 length: 14 residues. Germline assignment: CDR1 SGHRS and CDR2 YFSETQ. V dropped 0 bases and J dropped 1 base, with 4 bases sitting between them. CDR3 sequence reads: CASSLDGNTGELFF. CDR3 bases: TGCGCCAGCAGCTTGGACGGGAACACCGGGGAGCTGTTTTTT.

This clone appeared once. The gene calls are TRBV11-2 and TRBJ1-2; D possibly corresponds to TRBD1 (6 bases). Trimming removed 5 bases from V and 4 bases from J, with 17 bases in between. In germline, CDR1 is SGHAT, CDR2 FQNNGV. The CDR3 loop spans 15 amino acids. This CDR3 reads CASSPMGGGSYGYTF. CDR3 in DNA: TGTGCCAGCAGCCCGATGGGCGGGGGCTCCTATGGCTACACCTTC.

The rearrangement joins TRBV7-2 to TRBJ2-5; D remains ambiguous. The length of the CDR3 is 13 residues. V dropped 1 base and J dropped 5 bases, with 8 bases sitting between them. Germline CDR1 and CDR2: SGHTA and FQGNSA. Here the CDR3 reads CASSLVQAETQYF. The CDR3 DNA is TGTGCCAGCAGCTTAGTGCAGGCGGAGACCCAGTACTTC. Supplemented by reference TRBV7-2 and TRBJ2-5, the full variable domain reads GAGVSQSPSNKVTEKGKDVELRCDPISGHTALYWYRQSLGQGLEFLIYFQGNSAPDKSGLPSDRFSAERTGGSVSTLTIQRTQQEDSAVYLCASSLVQAETQYFGPGTRLLVL.